A selection of T cell receptor beta chains follows, all from one sample in a study of response to subunit inactivated influenza vaccine. TCRdb reprocessed the RT-PCR reads with MiXCR, giving one entry per CDR3 protein. The sample lists about half a million distinct CDR3 sequences; under 9% were seen once. The specimen comprised PBMCs from blood, sampled about 23 months after vaccination. These receptors all stem from a man aged 50 to 69 who received an inactivated influenza vaccine. CDR3s include the opening cysteine and the closing phenylalanine or tryptophan. The D gene is left open where the match is weak. The size field is filled for only some rows; it gives once, few, many or a size class.

many	TRBV4-2	TRBJ1-2	.	TGTGCCAGCAGCCCGAGCGGGGTGGGGGATGGCTACACCTTC	CASSPSGVGDGYTF
.	TRBV9	TRBJ2-7	.	TGTGCCAGCAGCCCTCGAGAGGGGGTGATAGAGGAGCAGTACTTC	CASSPREGVIEEQYF
.	TRBV7-9	TRBJ1-1	.	TGTGCCAGCAGGATCGGACAGATTAACACTGAAGCTTTCTTT	CASRIGQINTEAFF
.	TRBV29-1	TRBJ2-5	.	TGCAGCGTTTTACAGGAGGAGACCCAGTACTTC	CSVLQEETQYF
.	TRBV28	TRBJ2-3	.	TGTGCCAGCAGTGGCCCCAGCAGCACAGATACGCAGTATTTT	CASSGPSSTDTQYF
.	TRBV29-1	TRBJ1-1	.	TGCAGCGTCGGGGGGGGTGCGGCTGAGCACACTGAAGCTTTCTTT	CSVGGGAAEHTEAFF
many	TRBV7-6	TRBJ2-2	.	TGTGCCAGCAGCTTAGACTTTCCGAACACCGGGGAGCTGTTTTTT	CASSLDFPNTGELFF
many	TRBV21-1	TRBJ2-7	.	TGTGCCAGCAGCAAGTGCTCGATGGGAGCCTACGAGCAGTACTTC	CASSKCSMGAYEQYF
many	TRBV6-5	TRBJ2-7	.	TGTGCCAGCAGTTACGGGTCTGGTACCAGCTCCTACGAGCAGTACTTC	CASSYGSGTSSYEQYF
.	TRBV7-9	TRBJ2-1	.	TGTGCCAGCACGCAGGGCCTGCACAATGAGCAGTTCTTC	CASTQGLHNEQFF
few	TRBV10-3	TRBJ2-5	.	TGTGCCATCAGTGAGCGCAGGAACAATGGGGAGACCCAGTACTTC	CAISERRNNGETQYF
.	TRBV18	TRBJ2-3	.	TGTGCCAGCTCACCCGGACAGATTCCAGATACGCAGTATTTT	CASSPGQIPDTQYF
.	TRBV28	TRBJ2-1	TRBD1	TGTGCCAGCAGAAAACAGGGGAATGAGCAGTTCTTC	CASRKQGNEQFF
few	TRBV20-1	TRBJ2-5	TRBD1	TGCAGTGCTCGAGGACAGGGGCCAGAGACCCAGTACTTC	CSARGQGPETQYF
many	TRBV30	TRBJ2-5	TRBD1	TGTGCCTGGAGTGTACGTGGGACAGCGGACTTC	CAWSVRGTADF
few	TRBV4-2	TRBJ2-7	.	TGTGCCAGCAGCCAAGTATTCGACTTCTCCTACGAGCAGTACTTC	CASSQVFDFSYEQYF
many	TRBV7-2	TRBJ2-2	.	TGTGCCAGCAAGGGGGGGCCAAGCACCGGGGAGCTGTTTTTT	CASKGGPSTGELFF
few	TRBV20-1	TRBJ2-7	TRBD1	TGCAGTGCTAGGGCTCGGGACAGAATATCCTACGAGCAGTACTTC	CSARARDRISYEQYF
.	TRBV20-1	TRBJ2-4	TRBD1	TGCAGTGGAAGGACAGGGACAAACATTCAGTACTTC	CSGRTGTNIQYF
.	TRBV12-3/TRBV12-4	TRBJ1-2	.	TGTGCCAGCAGTTGGGGGCTGCGGAACTATGGCTACACCTTC	CASSWGLRNYGYTF